The count of the clone carrying this T cell receptor beta chain is one. Its antigen is currently unknown. This sample was included in a study of cytomegalovirus exposure and HLA in healthy donors. In the study overall: One earlier analysis, a look at about 179 million T cells, found about 100 million unique TCR beta sequences.

General observations from the study: Most of the TCR beta V segments (in an earlier analysis) were productive either about 87% or about 30% of the time.

V lost 6 bases to trimming and J lost 6 bases, with 21 bases between them. Germline CDR1 reads MDHEN; CDR2 reads SYDVKM. This CDR3 is 15 amino acids long. The PCR used 60 Vbeta and 13 Jbeta primers. Generated by immunoSEQ multiplex PCR, the TCRdb table keeps only in-frame clones and is missing some. The sample consists of 150,000 to 200,000 clones, 80% to 90% of them appearing once. This clonotype was obtained from a man between 18 and 35 years old in good health and CMV-seronegative. The chain combines TRBV28 with TRBJ2-7, with TRBD2 as a possible D gene (6 bases). Sequenced material: PBMCs. The CDR3 sequence: CASRLSGSRVSEQYF. In DNA form, the CDR3 reads TGTGCCAGCAGACTTTCCGGGAGCCGGGTATCCGAGCAGTACTTC.